What follows is one TCR beta chain and its context. These data belong to a study of blood T cell repertoires in COVID-19. Whole-study context: In each case, the material was cDNA or gDNA derived from T cells, B-cell-depleted T cells, or PBMCs.

TCRdb's table, derived via immunoSEQ multiplex PCR, lists solely in-frame clones and lacks some. This table has roughly 120,000 clones, under 95% appearing once. CDR1 is SGHKS and CDR2 is YYEKEE in the germline V gene (reference sequence). This CDR3 has 16 residues. V lost 2 bases to trimming and J lost 4 bases; unmatched junction nucleotides: 10. The sequence was obtained from a man aged 60 to 69 with COVID-19, enrolled during active disease. This chain links TRBV5-5 with TRBJ1-2; TRBD1 aligns across 8 bases. Sequencing was performed on peripheral blood. Here the CDR3 DNA reads TGTGCCAGCAGCTTAGGAGTGAGGCAGGGGGCCTATGGCTACACCTTC. Its protein is CASSLGVRQGAYGYTF.